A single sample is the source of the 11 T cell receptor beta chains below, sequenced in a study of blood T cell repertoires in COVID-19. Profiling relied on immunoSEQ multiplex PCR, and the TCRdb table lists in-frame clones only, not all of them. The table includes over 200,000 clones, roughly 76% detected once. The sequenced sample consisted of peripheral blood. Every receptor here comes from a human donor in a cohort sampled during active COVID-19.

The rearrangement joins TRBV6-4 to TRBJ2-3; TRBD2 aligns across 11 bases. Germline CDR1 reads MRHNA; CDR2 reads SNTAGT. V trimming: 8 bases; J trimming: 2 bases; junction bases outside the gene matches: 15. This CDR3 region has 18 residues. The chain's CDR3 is CASVRGRLAGRATDTQYF. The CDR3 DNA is TGTGCCAGCGTTAGGGGGCGACTAGCGGGGAGGGCCACAGATACGCAGTATTTT.

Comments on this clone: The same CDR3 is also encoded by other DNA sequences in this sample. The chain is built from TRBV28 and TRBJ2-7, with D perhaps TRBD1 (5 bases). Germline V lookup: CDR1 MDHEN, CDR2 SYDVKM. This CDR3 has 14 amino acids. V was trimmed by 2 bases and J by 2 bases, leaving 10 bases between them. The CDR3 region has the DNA TGTGCCAGCAGTTTAGGGCAGGGCGCCTACGAGCAGTACTTC. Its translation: CASSLGQGAYEQYF.

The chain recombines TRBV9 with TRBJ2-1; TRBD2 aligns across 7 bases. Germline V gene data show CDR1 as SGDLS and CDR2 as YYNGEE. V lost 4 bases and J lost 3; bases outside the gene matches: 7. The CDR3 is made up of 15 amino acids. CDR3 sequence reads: CASSPRLALYNEQFF. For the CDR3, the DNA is TGTGCCAGCAGCCCGCGACTAGCCCTCTACAATGAGCAGTTCTTC.

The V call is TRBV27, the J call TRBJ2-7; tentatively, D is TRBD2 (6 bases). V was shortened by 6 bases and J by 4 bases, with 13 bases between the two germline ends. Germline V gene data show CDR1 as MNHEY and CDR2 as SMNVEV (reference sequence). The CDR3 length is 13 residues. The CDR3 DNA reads TGTGCCAGCAGCCCCCTGGCGGGATACGAGCAGTACTTC. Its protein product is CASSPLAGYEQYF.

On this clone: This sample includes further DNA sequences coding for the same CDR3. The CDR3: CASSPRTSGNNEQFF. In DNA form, the CDR3 reads TGTGCCAGCTCACCCCGGACTAGCGGTAACAATGAGCAGTTCTTC. The chain combines TRBV18 with TRBJ2-1, with TRBD2 matching over 10 bases. The CDR3 extends over 15 amino acids. With 3 bases clipped from V and 5 bases from J, the junction kept 4 bases outside the gene matches. Germline V gene sequence: CDR1 KGHSH, CDR2 LQKENI.

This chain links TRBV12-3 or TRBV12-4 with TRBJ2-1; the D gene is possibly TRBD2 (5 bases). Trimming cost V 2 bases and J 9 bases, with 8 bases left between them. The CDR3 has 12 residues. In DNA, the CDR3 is TGTGCCAGCAGTTTAATGGGGAGTGAGCAGTTCTTC. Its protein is CASSLMGSEQFF.

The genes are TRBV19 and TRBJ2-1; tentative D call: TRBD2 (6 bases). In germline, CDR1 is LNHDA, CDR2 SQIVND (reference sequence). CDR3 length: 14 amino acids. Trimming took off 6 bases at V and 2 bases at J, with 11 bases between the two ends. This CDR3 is CASRFGRTYNEQFF. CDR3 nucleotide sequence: TGTGCCAGTAGGTTCGGGAGAACCTACAATGAGCAGTTCTTC.

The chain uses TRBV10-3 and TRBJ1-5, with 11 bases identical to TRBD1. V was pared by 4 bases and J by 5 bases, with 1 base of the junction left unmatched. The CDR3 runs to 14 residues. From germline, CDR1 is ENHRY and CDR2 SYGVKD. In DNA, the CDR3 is TGTGCCATCAGTGGGACAGGGGGCGATCAGCCCCAGCATTTT. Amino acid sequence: CAISGTGGDQPQHF.

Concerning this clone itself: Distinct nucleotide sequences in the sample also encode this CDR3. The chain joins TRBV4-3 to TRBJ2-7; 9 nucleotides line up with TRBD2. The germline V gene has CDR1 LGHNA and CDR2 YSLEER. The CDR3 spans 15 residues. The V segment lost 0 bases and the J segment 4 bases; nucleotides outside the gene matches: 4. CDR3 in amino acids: CASSQESSGKYEQYF. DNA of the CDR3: TGCGCCAGCAGCCAAGAGTCTAGCGGGAAATACGAGCAGTACTTC.

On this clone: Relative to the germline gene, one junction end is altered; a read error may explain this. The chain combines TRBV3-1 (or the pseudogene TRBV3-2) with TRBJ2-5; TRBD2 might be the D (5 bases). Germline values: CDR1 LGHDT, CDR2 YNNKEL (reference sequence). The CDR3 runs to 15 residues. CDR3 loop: CASSQGGLGKETKYF. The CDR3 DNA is TGTGCCAGCAGCCAAGGCGGACTTGGTAAAGAGACCAAGTACTTC.

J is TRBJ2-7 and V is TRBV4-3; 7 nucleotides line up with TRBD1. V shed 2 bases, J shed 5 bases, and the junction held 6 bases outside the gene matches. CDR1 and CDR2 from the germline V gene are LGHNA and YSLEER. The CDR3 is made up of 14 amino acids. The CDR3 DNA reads TGCGCCAGCAGCCAAAGACAGGGCGTCCACGAGCAGTACTTC. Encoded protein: CASSQRQGVHEQYF.